This TCR beta chain was captured in a study of beta chain features in type 1 diabetes. Study-level results: PCR might favor shorter templates, equally in patients and controls. Shorter TCRB CDR3s, moderately but significantly so, marked every one of the four CD4+ subsets in Type 1 diabetes patients. The similarity of naive, central memory and Treg TCRB repertoires appeared greater among patients than among healthy donors.

Investigators reverse transcribed all isolated RNA, so they sequenced expressed TCRB transcripts. The table came from immunoSEQ multiplex PCR; TCRdb's copy has only in-frame clones and leaves some out. In the table there are about 660,000 clones, about 14% of which are singletons. The table lists this clone with a few counts. The antigen is undetermined. This sample also contains other DNA sequences that code for the same CDR3. V was shortened by 5 bases and J by 2 bases, with 10 bases between the two germline ends. CDR3 length: 13 residues. From germline, CDR1 is SEHNR and CDR2 FQNEAQ (reference sequence).

The rearrangement joins TRBV7-9 to TRBJ2-7; the D gene is possibly TRBD1 (6 bases). Source material: naive CD4+ T cells from blood. The receptor was derived from a young man with type 1 diabetes. The CDR3 sequence is CASSLRDTYEQYF. In DNA, the CDR3 is TGTGCCAGCAGCCTACGGGACACCTACGAGCAGTACTTC.